A selection of T cell receptor beta chains follows, all from one sample in a study of blood T cells in healthy people across ages. TCRdb reprocessed the 5' RACE reads with MiXCR, giving one entry per CDR3 protein. This sample has some 760,000 distinct CDR3 sequences, with 20% to 30% found just once. These data were also filed under a second study, of T cells of mothers and their children.

The material sequenced was blood. The receptors originated from a boy aged 5-17 years in good health. Both conserved end residues are part of each CDR3. D genes are given only for firm matches. Size is stated for part of the rows, as once, few or many counts, or as a class when the clone is expanded.

v_gene,d_gene,abundance,j_gene,CDR3nt,CDR3aa
TRBV5-1,NA,few,TRBJ2-3,TGCGCCAGCAGCTTGGGGACAGCGACCGGAACGGATTATTCGCAGTATTTT,CASSLGTATGTDYSQYF
TRBV7-2,NA,many,TRBJ2-6,TGTGCCAGCAGCTTAGTAGGGACTGGGGCCAACGTCCTGACTTTC,CASSLVGTGANVLTF
TRBV20-1,TRBD2,NA,TRBJ2-1,TGCAGTGCTAGAGATCGCGCGGGAGGAAGGTTAGATGAGCAGTTCTTC,CSARDRAGGRLDEQFF
TRBV6-6,NA,once,TRBJ2-3,TGTGCCAGCAGCCCGGTCGCGGGTACGCAGTATTTT,CASSPVAGTQYF
TRBV5-6,NA,few,TRBJ2-5,TGTGCCAGCAGCTCGACGTGGAGGATGTGGGAGCAGTACTTC,CASSSTWRMWEQYF
TRBV4-3,NA,once,TRBJ1-1,TGCGCCAGCAGCCAGAGAATCGGCCCTGAAGCTTTCTTT,CASSQRIGPEAFF
TRBV9,TRBD1,few,TRBJ1-6,TGTGCCAGCAGCGTACAGGGACAGAAAAATTCACCCCTCCACTTT,CASSVQGQKNSPLHF
TRBV13,NA,NA,TRBJ1-1,TGTGCCAGCAGCTACAGGGAGGGGACTGAAGCTTTCTTT,CASSYREGTEAFF
TRBV25-1,NA,NA,TRBJ2-5,TGTGCCAGCAGGGCAGTAGTCCAAGAGACCCAGTACTTC,CASRAVVQETQYF
TRBV4-1,NA,few,TRBJ1-2,TGCGCCAGCAGCGCCCAGACAGGTAACGGCTACACCTTC,CASSAQTGNGYTF
TRBV5-1,NA,NA,TRBJ2-7,TGCGCCAGCAGCTTGGAGGTCGCCTACGAGCAGTACTTC,CASSLEVAYEQYF
TRBV9,NA,NA,TRBJ1-1,TGTGCCAGCAGCGTAGTAGCGGGGGATACTGAAGCTTTCTTT,CASSVVAGDTEAFF
TRBV11-3,TRBD2,few,TRBJ2-1,TGTGCCAGCAGCTTAGTTTGGACTAGCGGGGGGGTTATGGATGAGCAGTTCTTC,CASSLVWTSGGVMDEQFF
TRBV28,NA,few,TRBJ2-5,TGTGCCGGCAGTTTAGAGACTGGGAAGACCCAGTACTTC,CAGSLETGKTQYF
TRBV6-5,TRBD1,NA,TRBJ2-7,TGTGCCAGCAGTCGGGACAGGGGGCAGCAGTACTTC,CASSRDRGQQYF
TRBV6-5,NA,NA,TRBJ2-3,TGTGCCAGCAGTTACGCCGATGGAGATACGCAGTATTTT,CASSYADGDTQYF
TRBV2,NA,few,TRBJ2-7,TGTGCCAGCAGCCAAATGGTCGGGACAAGCTCCTACGAGCAGTACTTC,CASSQMVGTSSYEQYF
TRBV28,NA,NA,TRBJ2-3,TGTGCCAGCAGAAACCCGGGAGTGGTTGCGAGCACAGATACGCAGTATTTT,CASRNPGVVASTDTQYF
TRBV15,NA,NA,TRBJ1-3,TGTGCCACCAGCAGAGACCGGGGTTATGGAAACACCATATATTTT,CATSRDRGYGNTIYF
TRBV27,NA,few,TRBJ2-7,TGTGCCAGCAGTTACGCGGAGCCCTACGAGCAGTACTTC,CASSYAEPYEQYF
TRBV19,TRBD2,many,TRBJ2-1,TGTGCCAGTAAGCTAGCGGGAGGAGGCTACAATGAGCAGTTCTTC,CASKLAGGGYNEQFF
TRBV7-3,TRBD1,few,TRBJ2-5,TGTGCCAGCAGCCGTGGGACAGGAGAGACCCAGCACTTC,CASSRGTGETQHF
TRBV12-3/TRBV12-4,TRBD2,NA,TRBJ2-5,TGTGCCAGCAGTTTTTCTCAGGGCGGGGGTGAGACCCAGTACTTC,CASSFSQGGGETQYF
TRBV5-1,NA,NA,TRBJ2-3,TGCGCCAGCAGCCGCGGGTTTGATACGCAGTATTTT,CASSRGFDTQYF
TRBV2,TRBD1,NA,TRBJ2-5,TGTGCCAGTAGTGATTCTATGACAGGGCCGGAGACCCAGTACTTC,CASSDSMTGPETQYF
TRBV7-9,NA,few,TRBJ2-1,TGTGCCAGCAGCTTAATGGAGACTGAGCAGTTCTTC,CASSLMETEQFF
TRBV20-1,TRBD1,few,TRBJ2-3,TGCAGTGCTAGAGATGGCGCACAGGGGATAACAGATACGCAGTATTTT,CSARDGAQGITDTQYF
TRBV15,NA,few,TRBJ2-7,TGTGCCACCAGCAGACCTCCGACGGCCGAGCAGTACTTC,CATSRPPTAEQYF
TRBV9,TRBD2,few,TRBJ2-1,TGTGCCAGCAGCGTATTCGACGTGGGACTAGCGTTAAATGAGCAGTTCTTC,CASSVFDVGLALNEQFF
TRBV21-1,NA,NA,TRBJ2-2,TGTGCCAGCAGCAAAGAAACGGGGGGATCGAACACCGGGGAGCTGTTTTTT,CASSKETGGSNTGELFF
TRBV6-6,NA,NA,TRBJ1-5,TGTGCCAGCAGTTACAACGCAGGGAGCAATCAGCCCCAGCATTTT,CASSYNAGSNQPQHF
TRBV12-3/TRBV12-4,NA,NA,TRBJ2-6,TGTGCCAGCAGTCCCTTCACAGGGACTGGGGCCAACGTCCTGACTTTC,CASSPFTGTGANVLTF
TRBV6-6,NA,few,TRBJ2-2,TGTGCCAGCAGTTACGGAACAGAGAACACCGGGGAGCTGTTTTTT,CASSYGTENTGELFF
TRBV7-2,NA,NA,TRBJ2-7,TGTGCCAGCAGCTTAGCGGGGAAAGACTACGAGCAGTACTTC,CASSLAGKDYEQYF
TRBV6-8,TRBD1,NA,TRBJ1-5,TGTGCCAGCAGTAAGGCAGGGGGTGAGCCCCAGCATTTT,CASSKAGGEPQHF
TRBV15,NA,NA,TRBJ2-5,TGTGCCACTCGGGATGGGGGAGAGACCCAGTACTTC,CATRDGGETQYF
TRBV4-1,NA,many,TRBJ2-5,TGCGCCAGCAGCCAAGATAGGCCAGGGAACCAAGAGACCCAGTACTTC,CASSQDRPGNQETQYF
TRBV3-1,TRBD2,few,TRBJ2-1,TGTGCCAGCAGCCTACATCAAGCGGGGCCCCTTCTCAATGAGCAGTTCTTC,CASSLHQAGPLLNEQFF
TRBV15,NA,NA,TRBJ2-5,TGTGCCACCGCCAAAGGACAGAGCCAAGAGACCCAGTACTTC,CATAKGQSQETQYF
TRBV20-1,NA,few,TRBJ2-2,TGCAGTACAGCGACGGGGTCCGGGGAGCTGTTTTTT,CSTATGSGELFF
TRBV7-9,TRBD2,many,TRBJ2-1,TGTGCCAGCAGCCCGGGGCTAGCGGCAAACAATGAGCAGTTCTTC,CASSPGLAANNEQFF
TRBV7-9,NA,NA,TRBJ2-1,TGTGCCAGCAGCCGAACCAATGAGCAGTTCTTC,CASSRTNEQFF
TRBV12-3/TRBV12-4,TRBD1,NA,TRBJ1-4,TGTGCCAGCGGAACCCCAGGGGGTCATGAAAAACTGTTTTTT,CASGTPGGHEKLFF
TRBV6-2/TRBV6-3,TRBD2,NA,TRBJ2-7,TGTGCCAGCAGTTCGGGACTAGCGGACATTAACTACGAGCAGTACTTC,CASSSGLADINYEQYF
TRBV10-3,TRBD1,NA,TRBJ2-5,TGTGCCATCAGGGACAGGGGGCAAGAGACCCAGTACTTC,CAIRDRGQETQYF
TRBV6-1,TRBD1,few,TRBJ2-2,TGTGCCAGCAGTCAAGGACAGGGGGGTTCCGGGGAGCTGTTTTTT,CASSQGQGGSGELFF
TRBV5-1,TRBD2,few,TRBJ2-1,TGCGCCAGCAGCTTGGAGGGAGGGGAGCAGTTCTTC,CASSLEGGEQFF
TRBV20-1,NA,NA,TRBJ2-7,TGCAGTGCTAGAGATCTAATGCGGGATAACGAGCAGTACTTC,CSARDLMRDNEQYF
TRBV6-1,TRBD2,NA,TRBJ2-7,TGTGCCAGCAGTGGGGGACGACTAGCGACCCACGAGCAGTACTTC,CASSGGRLATHEQYF
TRBV2,NA,few,TRBJ1-4,TGTGCCAGCAGCTCAGATGAAAAACTGTTTTTT,CASSSDEKLFF
TRBV10-3,NA,NA,TRBJ2-1,TGTGCCATCGGGGACCCTAGATATGAGCAGTTCTTC,CAIGDPRYEQFF
TRBV7-2,TRBD2,few,TRBJ2-2,TGTGCCAGCAGCCTTCCGGGACTAACTACGAACACCGGGGAGCTGTTTTTT,CASSLPGLTTNTGELFF
TRBV20-1,NA,few,TRBJ2-5,TGCAGTGCGCAGCCGGGACCCGATCGAGAGACCCAGTACTTC,CSAQPGPDRETQYF